This T cell receptor (beta chain) was documented in a study of radiotherapy plus CTLA-4 blockade in lung cancer. Assay used: immunoSEQ multiplex PCR; TCRdb lists only in-frame clones, some missing. The top ten hold more than 2% of the sample, which has about 78,000 clones, around 85% seen once. V lost 7 bases and J lost 6; bases outside the gene matches: 12. The CDR3 runs to 15 residues. Germline V gives CDR1 MNHNS, CDR2 SASEGT. The gene calls are TRBV6-1 and TRBJ2-4, with 7 bases identical to TRBD2. Sequenced material: peripheral blood, taken from a patient treated with radiotherapy plus ipilimumab. The TCR sequence derives from a human donor with non-small cell lung cancer who had a partial response to radiotherapy plus ipilimumab. The CDR3, as DNA: TGTGCCAGCACCGTCCCCGGGGTAGCGGGAAACATTCAGTACTTC. Protein: CASTVPGVAGNIQYF.